This T cell receptor (beta chain) appears in the sequencing data of a study of vaccination and CD4 T cells after COVID-19. Study as a whole: The control cultures got either a CEFX pool, an HIV-1 Nef pool, or no peptide at all.

Time point: late sampling 161 to 241 days after vaccination in a few convalescent patients. Documented treatment: approximately nine-day PBMC culture with coronavirus spike peptide pools or control peptides (ViraFEST assay). With about ten days of culture completed, CD4+ T cells were isolated by negative selection. The study sequenced cultured CD4+ T cell DNA using the Oncomine TCR Beta short-read assay. Scientists extracted genomic DNA from CD4+ T cells grown in culture. TCRdb reprocessed the PCR reads via MiXCR and lists one record per CDR3 protein. The sample contains fewer than 20,000 distinct CDR3 sequences, around 43% of which appear only once. The germline V gene has CDR1 SGHRS and CDR2 YFSETQ. This CDR3 has 15 residues. Trimming removed 0 bases from V and 5 bases from J, with 14 bases in between. General study points: Spike mono-reactivity was the property of 304 of 307 vaccine-specific clones in convalescent patients.

A remark on this clonotype: Its antigen is currently unknown.

The receptor was derived from a human donor who had recovered from COVID-19. The gene calls are TRBV5-1 and TRBJ2-5; D is possibly TRBD1 (5 bases). The sequenced sample was CD4+ T cells from blood, cultured in vitro, obtained about 7 months after SARS-CoV-2 vaccination. The CDR3 spells CASSLAQGIGETQYF. In DNA form, the CDR3 reads TGCGCCAGCAGCTTGGCTCAGGGTATTGGTGAGACCCAGTACTTC.